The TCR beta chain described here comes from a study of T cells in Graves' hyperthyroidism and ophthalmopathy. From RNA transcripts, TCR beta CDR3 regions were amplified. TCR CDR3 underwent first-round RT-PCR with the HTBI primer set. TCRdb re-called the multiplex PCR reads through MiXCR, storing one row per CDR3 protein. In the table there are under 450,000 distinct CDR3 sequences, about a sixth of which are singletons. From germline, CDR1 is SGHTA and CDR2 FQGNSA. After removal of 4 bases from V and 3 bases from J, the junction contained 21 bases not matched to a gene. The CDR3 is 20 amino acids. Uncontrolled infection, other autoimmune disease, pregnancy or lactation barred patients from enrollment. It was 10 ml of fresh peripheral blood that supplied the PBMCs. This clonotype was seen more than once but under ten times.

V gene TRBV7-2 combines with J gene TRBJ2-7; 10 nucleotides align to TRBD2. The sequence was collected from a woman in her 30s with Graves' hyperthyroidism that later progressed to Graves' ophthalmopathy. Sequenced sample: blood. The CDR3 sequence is CASSSSPGTSAYTGFYEQYF. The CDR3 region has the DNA TGTGCCAGCAGCTCGTCACCCGGGACTAGCGCCTACACTGGCTTCTACGAGCAGTACTTC.